One and the same sample provided the 9 T cell receptor beta chains below, sequenced in a study of molecular identifiers for immune sequencing clone quantification. TCRdb itself ran the PCR reads through MiXCR, one entry per CDR3 protein. The sample lists 40,000 to 45,000 distinct CDR3 sequences, 15% to 20% seen once, with approximately 1% in the top ten. The sequenced sample was naive CD8+ T cells from blood, with Jurkat cell RNA spiked in. As to subset: FACS-sorted CD8+CD4-CCR7+CD45RA+ naive T cells. The receptors come from a human donor in good health. Some libraries in this study had Jurkat cell RNA spiked in.

A word on this clonotype: This could be a read error, since a much larger clone is one nucleotide away. The chain couples TRBV7-9 to TRBJ2-7, with TRBD2 matching over 12 bases. This CDR3 is built from 16 residues. Germline CDR1 reads SEHNR; CDR2 reads FQNEAQ (reference sequence). V lost 5 bases to trimming and J lost 6 bases; unmatched junction nucleotides: 11. CDR3 sequence reads: CASSPRTSGNPCEQYF. Written as DNA, the CDR3 is TGTGCCAGCAGCCCCCGGACTAGCGGGAACCCCTGCGAGCAGTACTTC.

This clonotype has a count of ten or more. V usage is TRBV4-3 and J usage is TRBJ1-2; D call uncertain. Germline V gene lookup returns CDR1 LGHNA and CDR2 YSLEER. The CDR3 is 15 residues long. V was pared by 0 bases and J by 6 bases, with 14 bases between. The CDR3 sequence: CASSQDGSGYDGYTF. The CDR3 DNA reads TGCGCCAGCAGCCAAGATGGGTCGGGTTATGATGGCTACACCTTC.

The sample holds many counts of this clonotype. The V gene is TRBV7-6, the J gene TRBJ2-7; 9 positions agree with TRBD1. The germline V gene encodes CDR1 SGHVS and CDR2 FNYEAQ. With V trimmed by 9 bases and J by 5 bases, 5 bases remained unmatched. The CDR3 extends over 12 amino acids. CDR3 loop: CASRTGEDEQYF. CDR3 bases: TGTGCCAGTAGGACAGGGGAGGACGAGCAGTACTTC.

This clonotype is categorized as medium-sized (0.01 to 0.1%). The gene calls are TRBV28 and TRBJ2-3; possibly TRBD1 or TRBD2 for D (5 bases each). The CDR3 runs 16 residues. The V end was cut by 5 bases, the J end by 2 bases, with 17 bases between. Germline V gene sequence: CDR1 MDHEN, CDR2 SYDVKM. In nucleotides, the CDR3 is TGTGCCAGCAGTGGCGGAGAGGGGTGGGCCACAGATACGCAGTATTTT. As protein: CASSGGEGWATDTQYF.

V gene TRBV6-4 combines with J gene TRBJ2-1; the D gene is possibly TRBD2 (6 bases). There are 13 residues in the CDR3. Trimming pared 3 bases from V and 4 bases from J, leaving 7 bases between. The germline CDR1 and CDR2 sequences are MRHNA and SNTAGT. The DNA of the CDR3 is TGTGCCAGCAGTGAGGGGGGTTACAATGAGCAGTTCTTC. Its translation is CASSEGGYNEQFF.

This clonotype was seen repeatedly, ten times or more. The V call is TRBV4-1, the J call TRBJ2-7; possible D gene TRBD1, 6 bases. CDR1 is MGHRA, CDR2 YSYEKL, per germline. The germline V and J ends were trimmed by 1 base and 1 base, with 23 bases remaining between them. The CDR3 spans 19 residues. The CDR3 DNA is TGCGCCAGCAGCCAAGTTGCCCAATTGGGGGCAGGGACATCCTACGAGCAGTACTTC. It codes for CASSQVAQLGAGTSYEQYF.

In its sample, this clonotype was seen many times. The chain recombines TRBV6-5 with TRBJ2-1, with D possibly matching TRBD2 (5 bases). The V end lost 2 bases, the J end lost 5 bases, and 10 bases lay between the germline ends. The CDR3 runs to 14 residues. Germline-derived CDR1 and CDR2 are MNHEY and SVGAGI. The DNA for the CDR3 is TGTGCCAGCAGTTACCGGCTAGCTGACAATGAGCAGTTCTTC. It specifies CASSYRLADNEQFF.

In regard to this clonotype: Since a much larger clone is just one base distant, this may be a read error. The rearrangement links TRBV10-3 to TRBJ2-5; D perhaps matches TRBD2 (5 bases). Germline assignment: CDR1 ENHRY and CDR2 SYGVKD. CDR3 length: 13 amino acids. The ends were cut back, 7 bases at V and 2 bases at J, with 11 bases in the middle. This CDR3 reads CAINPDLQETQYF. The CDR3 DNA is TGTGCCATCAATCCGGACTTACAAGAGACCCAGTACTTC.

The sample holds many counts of this clonotype. V gene TRBV6-2 or TRBV6-3 combines with J gene TRBJ2-7; D gene uncertain. This CDR3 contains 11 residues. V was cut by 6 bases and J by 2 bases, with 5 bases left in between. The germline gives CDR1 MNHEY, CDR2 SVGEGT. The CDR3 loop is CASSRTYEQYF. In nucleotides, the CDR3 is TGTGCCAGCAGCCGAACCTACGAGCAGTACTTC.